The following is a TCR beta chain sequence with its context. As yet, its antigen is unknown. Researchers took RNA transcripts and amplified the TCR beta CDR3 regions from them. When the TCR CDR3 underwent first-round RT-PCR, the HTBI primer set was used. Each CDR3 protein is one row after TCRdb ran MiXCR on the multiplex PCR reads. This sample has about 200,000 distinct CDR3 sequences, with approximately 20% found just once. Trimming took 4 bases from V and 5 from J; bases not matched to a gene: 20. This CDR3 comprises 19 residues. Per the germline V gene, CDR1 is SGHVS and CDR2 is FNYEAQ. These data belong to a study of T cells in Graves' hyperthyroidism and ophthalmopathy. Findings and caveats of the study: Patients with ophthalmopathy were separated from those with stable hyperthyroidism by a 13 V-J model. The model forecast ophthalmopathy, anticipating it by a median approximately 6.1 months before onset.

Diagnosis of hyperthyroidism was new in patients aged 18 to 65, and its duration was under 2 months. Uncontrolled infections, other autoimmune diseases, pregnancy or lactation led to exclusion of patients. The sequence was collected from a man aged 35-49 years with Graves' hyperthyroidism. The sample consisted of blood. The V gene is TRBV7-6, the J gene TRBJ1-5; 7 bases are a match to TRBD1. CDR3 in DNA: TGTGCCAGCAGCTCAGGGGACAGCGCTAGTACAAGTTCTGATCAGCCCCAGCATTTT. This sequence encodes CASSSGDSASTSSDQPQHF.